This TCR beta chain was documented in a study of blood T cell repertoires in COVID-19. Background on the study: Material from acute and convalescent COVID-19 was sourced from the United States, Italy and Spain. T cells, B-cell-depleted T cells, or PBMCs supplied cDNA or gDNA.

Source study methods: Scientists estimated how many nucleated cells there were by amplifying reference gene primers. Here immunoSEQ multiplex PCR was the method, and the copy in TCRdb shows in-frame clones only, minus some. The DNA was the basis for D and trimming; V, J and clone size are from that table. The sample yields under 250,000 clones, around 83% seen once. Germline loops: CDR1 KGHSH, CDR2 LQKENI. The ends were cut back, 1 base at V and 0 bases at J, with 10 bases in the middle. The CDR3 runs to 16 residues. During active infection, Seattle patients enrolled and were then monitored through disease.

The chain has TRBV18 and TRBJ1-3, with D tentatively TRBD1 (6 bases). This receptor was obtained from an older woman with COVID-19, enrolled during active disease. The sequenced sample consisted of peripheral blood. As DNA, the CDR3 is TGTGCCAGCTCACCACTCCAGGGGAGCTCTGGAAACACCATATATTTT. Translation: CASSPLQGSSGNTIYF.